A selection of T cell receptor beta chains follows, all from one sample in a study of blood T cell repertoires in COVID-19. Produced via immunoSEQ multiplex PCR; TCRdb's table is partial and in-frame only. The table lists 57,000 or so clones, around 85% of them singletons. Material: peripheral blood. The receptors derive from an older man with acute or convalescent COVID-19. The CDR3 runs from the conserved cysteine through the conserved F or W. The D gene is left open where the match is weak. For some rows the clone size is stated as once, few or many, or as a class when expanded; others skip it.

V gene,D gene,clone size,J gene,CDR3 DNA,CDR3 protein
TRBV7-2,TRBD2,NA,TRBJ2-1,TGTGCCAGCAGCCCACCGACTAGCGGGGATGACAATGAGCAGTTCTTC,CASSPPTSGDDNEQFF
TRBV5-1,NA,once,TRBJ2-2,TGCGCCAGCAGCTTGGTTGGGGCGCGGAGCACCGGGGAGCTGTTTTTT,CASSLVGARSTGELFF
TRBV10-1,TRBD1,NA,TRBJ2-5,TGCGCCAGCAGTGAGCCCGGGACAGGGAGAGAGACCCAGTACTTC,CASSEPGTGRETQYF
TRBV10-1,TRBD1,NA,TRBJ2-2,TGCGCCAGCGGTACAGGGGGTTCCGGGGAGCTGTTTTTT,CASGTGGSGELFF
TRBV7-8,NA,NA,TRBJ2-5,TGTGCCAGCAGCCCAAGGGAAGTCCGCGGGGAGACCCAGTACTTC,CASSPREVRGETQYF
TRBV11-2,NA,NA,TRBJ1-2,TGTGCCAGCAGCTTAGGTGGGGCGGGGACTGGCTACACCTTC,CASSLGGAGTGYTF
TRBV7-9,NA,NA,TRBJ1-3,TGTGCCAGCACCCTAGGGGCAGGAGATACAGCCTCTGGAAACACCATATATTTT,CASTLGAGDTASGNTIYF
TRBV7-6,NA,once,TRBJ2-5,TGTGCCAGCAGCCGTAATGTTGAGACAGGCCTACAAGAGACCCAGTACTTC,CASSRNVETGLQETQYF
TRBV3-1/TRBV3-2,TRBD2,once,TRBJ2-7,TGTGCCAGCGCCACTAGCGGGGGACCAAAGGCCTACGAGCAGTACTTC,CASATSGGPKAYEQYF
TRBV10-1,TRBD1,NA,TRBJ1-1,TGCGCCAGCAGACGGACAGGAGACACTGAAGCTTTCTTT,CASRRTGDTEAFF
TRBV5-1,NA,NA,TRBJ2-3,TGCGCCAGCAGCTTGCGACTTCGGCAGGGGCTTGACACAGATACGCAGTATTTT,CASSLRLRQGLDTDTQYF
TRBV18,TRBD1,NA,TRBJ1-3,TGTGCCAGCTCACCACCTTTACAGGGGGCGTATGGAAACACCATATATTTT,CASSPPLQGAYGNTIYF
TRBV7-9,NA,NA,TRBJ1-4,TGTGCCAGCAGCTTAGTATTGGGGGCAGGATTAGAAAAACTGTTTTTT,CASSLVLGAGLEKLFF
TRBV6-1,TRBD1,NA,TRBJ1-1,TGTGCCAGCAGTGAGCTAGGGACAGATAACACTGAAGCTTTCTTT,CASSELGTDNTEAFF
TRBV12-3/TRBV12-4,NA,NA,TRBJ1-2,TGTGCCAGCAGTTTAAGCCTGAGGGGCTACACCTTC,CASSLSLRGYTF
TRBV2,TRBD2,NA,TRBJ2-1,TGTGCCAGCAGTGGGGGACTAGCGGCTAATGAGCAGTTCTTC,CASSGGLAANEQFF
TRBV12-3/TRBV12-4,TRBD2,NA,TRBJ2-1,TGTGCCAGCAGCTACCGACCGGGACTAGAGCAGTTCTTC,CASSYRPGLEQFF
TRBV6-2/TRBV6-3,TRBD2,NA,TRBJ2-1,TGTGCCAGCAGTACGGGAGGAGACCCTTCGGATGAGCAGTTCTTC,CASSTGGDPSDEQFF
TRBV6-5,TRBD2,NA,TRBJ2-1,TGTGCCAGCAGTTACTCGACCGAGCGGGGGCATGAGCAGTTCTTC,CASSYSTERGHEQFF
TRBV18,NA,NA,TRBJ1-5,TGTGCCAGCTCACCACCGGCGGGGGATAGCAATCAGCCCCAGCATTTT,CASSPPAGDSNQPQHF
TRBV11-2,TRBD2,NA,TRBJ2-4,TGTGCCAGCAGCCGCAATAGCGGGGGGGTCGATGACATTCAGTACTTC,CASSRNSGGVDDIQYF
TRBV7-8,NA,NA,TRBJ2-7,TGTGCCAGCAGCGTAGAAGGACACTCCTACGAGCAGTACTTC,CASSVEGHSYEQYF
TRBV6-1,TRBD2,NA,TRBJ2-5,TGTGCCAGCAGTGAATCCTTAGCGGGGGGGACCCAGTACTTC,CASSESLAGGTQYF
TRBV7-8,TRBD2,NA,TRBJ2-6,TGTGCCAGCAGCTTAGCGGGAGGGCCTGGGGCCAACGTCCTGACTTTC,CASSLAGGPGANVLTF
TRBV6-5,NA,once,TRBJ1-1,TGTGCCAGCAGTAGGCAGGGTGTGGCTGAAGCTTTCTTT,CASSRQGVAEAFF
TRBV27,TRBD1,NA,TRBJ2-1,TGTGCCAGCAGTTTACCCCGACAGGGCTCCTACAATGAGCAGTTCTTC,CASSLPRQGSYNEQFF
TRBV27,TRBD1,NA,TRBJ2-7,TGTGCCAGCAGTTTAGACCCCCCCGACAGGGGTATGTCCTACGAGCAGTACTTC,CASSLDPPDRGMSYEQYF
TRBV27,NA,NA,TRBJ1-2,TGTGCCAGCAGGAAAGGAGGGAACCTATATGGCTACACCTTC,CASRKGGNLYGYTF
TRBV12-5,TRBD1,NA,TRBJ1-4,TGTGCTAGTGGTTTGGGACTAAAGGGGGCAGCTAATGAAAAACTGTTTTTT,CASGLGLKGAANEKLFF
TRBV7-3,NA,once,TRBJ1-3,TGTGCCAGCCTACGTGGTGGAAACACCATATATTTT,CASLRGGNTIYF
TRBV19,NA,NA,TRBJ1-3,TGTGCCAGTAGTATATCTGGGGGCGCGTTCGGAAACACCATATATTTT,CASSISGGAFGNTIYF
TRBV5-4,TRBD2,NA,TRBJ2-1,TGTGCCAGCAGCTTAGAAGCGGGGGGGCCCTATGAGCAGTTCTTC,CASSLEAGGPYEQFF
TRBV2,NA,NA,TRBJ2-7,TGTGCCAGCAGGTCCTACAGGGGACTCTACGAGCAGTACTTC,CASRSYRGLYEQYF
TRBV18,NA,NA,TRBJ2-3,TGTGCCAGCTCACCGGCCACAGCTGGCGCAGATACGCAGTATTTT,CASSPATAGADTQYF
TRBV19,TRBD2,NA,TRBJ2-1,TGTGCCAGTAGTACTACGCTAGCGGGGCGGGGCAATATCGGGAATGAGCAGTTCTTC,CASSTTLAGRGNIGNEQFF
TRBV5-1,NA,few,TRBJ2-1,TGCGCCAGCACCCCGCGGAGCGACAATGAGCAGTTCTTC,CASTPRSDNEQFF
TRBV24-1,TRBD2,NA,TRBJ2-1,TGTGCCACCAGTGATTCATCCCTTCTAGCGGGGGGCCCCAGTTTGCAGTTCTTC,CATSDSSLLAGGPSLQFF
TRBV7-8,NA,once,TRBJ2-3,TGTGCCAGCACCACACCGCCTGGGGGGGGCAGGGGATCTAGCACAGATACGCAGTATTTT,CASTTPPGGGRGSSTDTQYF
TRBV18,NA,NA,TRBJ2-7,TGTGCCAGCTCACCCCCGAGCTCCTACGAGCAGTACTTC,CASSPPSSYEQYF
TRBV28,TRBD1,NA,TRBJ2-7,TGTGCCAGCAGCAAACCGGGACAGGGGCCCGAGCAGTACTTC,CASSKPGQGPEQYF
TRBV9,NA,NA,TRBJ2-7,TGTGCCAGCAGCTCCCCCCCGGGACAAAACTCCTACGAGCAGTACTTC,CASSSPPGQNSYEQYF
TRBV7-8,NA,NA,TRBJ2-3,TGTGCCAGCAGCATCACTACTACTAGCACAGATACGCAGTATTTT,CASSITTTSTDTQYF
TRBV2,NA,NA,TRBJ1-1,TGTGCCAGCAGTGGGACATCTATGAACACTGAAGCTTTCTTT,CASSGTSMNTEAFF
TRBV5-1,NA,NA,TRBJ2-5,TGCGCCAGCAGCCTGCAGGTTGAACAAGAGACCCAGTACTTC,CASSLQVEQETQYF
TRBV5-1,NA,NA,TRBJ1-1,TGCGCCAGCAGCTTGCTTGGAGGTGACAACACTGAAGCTTTCTTT,CASSLLGGDNTEAFF
TRBV7-2,NA,NA,TRBJ2-3,TGTGCCAGCAGCCGGGACACAACCACAGATACGCAGTATTTT,CASSRDTTTDTQYF